In this sample, the clone carrying this T cell receptor (beta chain) turned up a few times. The antigen remains unidentified. This entry belongs to a study of T-cell reconstitution after alpha-beta-depleted transplantation in children. General study points: One year post-transplant, T-cell counts and diversity were largely derived from T cells produced anew. Some patients showed high day-60 TCRbeta diversity, which derived from surviving recipient T cells and thymic progenitors. Several hundred graft clones that had expanded were reportedly the source of alpha-beta T cells about two months after transplant.

The authors prepared the TCRbeta library with unique molecular identifiers. MiXCR was run by TCRdb on the PCR reads, yielding one entry per CDR3 protein. Of roughly 200,000 distinct CDR3 sequences in the sample, around 9.2% were seen once. Trimming shortened V by 6 bases and J by 2 bases, and 16 bases separated the two germline ends. The CDR3 runs 14 residues. CDR1 DFQATT and CDR2 SNEGSKA come from the germline V gene (reference sequence). Specimen: PBMCs, mostly from graft donor cells, collected 360 days after TCRalphabeta/CD19-depleted stem cell transplant. This sequence was found in a male patient between 2 and 10 years old who had a stem cell transplant for acute myeloid leukemia, so the T cells may come from the graft donor. The chain employs TRBV20-1 and TRBJ2-5; tentatively, D is TRBD1 (5 bases). The CDR3 loop reads CSAKPWTYQETQYF. The CDR3 DNA is TGCAGTGCGAAGCCTTGGACATATCAAGAGACCCAGTACTTC.